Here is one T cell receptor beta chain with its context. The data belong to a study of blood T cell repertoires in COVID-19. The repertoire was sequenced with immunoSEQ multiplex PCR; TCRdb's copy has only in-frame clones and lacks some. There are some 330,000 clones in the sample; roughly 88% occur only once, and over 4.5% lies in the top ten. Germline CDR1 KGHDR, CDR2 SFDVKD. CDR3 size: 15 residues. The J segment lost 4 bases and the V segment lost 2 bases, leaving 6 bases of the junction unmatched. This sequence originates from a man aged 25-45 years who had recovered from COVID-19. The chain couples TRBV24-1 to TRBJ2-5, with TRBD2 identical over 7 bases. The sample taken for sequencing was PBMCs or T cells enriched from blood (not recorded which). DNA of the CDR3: TGTGCCACCAGTGATTCGCAGACGGGGGGAGAGACCCAGTACTTC. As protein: CATSDSQTGGETQYF.